This T cell receptor (beta chain) is drawn from a study of T cells after yellow fever vaccination. The CDR3 is made up of 13 amino acids. The ends lost 6 bases at V and 3 bases at J; junction bases unmatched: 1. The germline V gene has CDR1 MDHEN and CDR2 SYDVKM. This clonotype showed up just a few times. MiXCR, run by TCRdb on the 5' RACE reads, gives a single entry per CDR3 protein. The top ten hold around 0.9% of the sample, which has 250,000 or so distinct CDR3 sequences, around 7% seen once. The J gene is TRBJ1-5, the V gene TRBV28; 8 bases match TRBD1. The clonotype was recovered from a man aged 25-45 years who received the YFV17D yellow fever vaccine. Sequenced here: CD4+ T cells sorted from PBMCs, sampled 15 days after the yellow fever booster vaccination. The CDR3 sequence is CASRQGVNQPQHF. The DNA for the CDR3 is TGTGCCAGCAGACAGGGGGTCAATCAGCCCCAGCATTTT.